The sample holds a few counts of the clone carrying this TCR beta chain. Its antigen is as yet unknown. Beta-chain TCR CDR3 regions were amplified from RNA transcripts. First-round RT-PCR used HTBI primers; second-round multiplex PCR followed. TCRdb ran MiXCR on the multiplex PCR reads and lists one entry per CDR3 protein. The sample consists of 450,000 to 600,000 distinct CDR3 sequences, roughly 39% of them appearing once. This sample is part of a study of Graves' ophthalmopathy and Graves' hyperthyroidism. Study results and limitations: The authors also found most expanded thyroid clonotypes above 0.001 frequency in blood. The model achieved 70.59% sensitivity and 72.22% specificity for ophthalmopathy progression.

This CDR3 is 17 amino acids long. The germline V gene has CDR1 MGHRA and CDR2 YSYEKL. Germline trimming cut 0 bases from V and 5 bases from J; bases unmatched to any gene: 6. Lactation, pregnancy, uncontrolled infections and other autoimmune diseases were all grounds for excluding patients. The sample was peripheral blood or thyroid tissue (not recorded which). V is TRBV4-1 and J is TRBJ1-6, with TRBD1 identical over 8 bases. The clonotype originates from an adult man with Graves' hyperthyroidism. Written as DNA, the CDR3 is TGCGCCAGCAGCCAAGAAGGCAGGGGGCCGGATAATTCACCCCTCCACTTT. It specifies CASSQEGRGPDNSPLHF.